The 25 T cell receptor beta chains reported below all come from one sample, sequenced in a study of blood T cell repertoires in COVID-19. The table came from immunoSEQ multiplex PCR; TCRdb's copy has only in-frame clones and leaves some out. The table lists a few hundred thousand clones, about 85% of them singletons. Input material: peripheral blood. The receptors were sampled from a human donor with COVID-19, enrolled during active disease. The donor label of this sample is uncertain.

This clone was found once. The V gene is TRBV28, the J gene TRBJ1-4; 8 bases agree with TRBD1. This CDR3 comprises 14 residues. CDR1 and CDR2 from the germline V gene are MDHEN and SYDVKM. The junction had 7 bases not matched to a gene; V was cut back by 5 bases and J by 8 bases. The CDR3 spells CASSQTGVWEKLFF. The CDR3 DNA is TGTGCCAGCAGTCAGACAGGGGTCTGGGAAAAACTGTTTTTT.

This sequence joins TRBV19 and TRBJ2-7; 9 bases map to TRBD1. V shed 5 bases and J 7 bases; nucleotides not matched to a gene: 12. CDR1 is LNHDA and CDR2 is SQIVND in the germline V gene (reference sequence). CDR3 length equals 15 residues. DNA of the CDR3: TGTGCCAGTAGTCCCGGGACAGGGTTGGGTCAGGAGCAGTACTTC. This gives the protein CASSPGTGLGQEQYF.

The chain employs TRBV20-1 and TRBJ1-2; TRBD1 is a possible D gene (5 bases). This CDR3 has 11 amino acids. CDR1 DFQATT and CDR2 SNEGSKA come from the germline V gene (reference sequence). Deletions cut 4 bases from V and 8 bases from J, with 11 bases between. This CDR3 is CSAKEGRGYTF. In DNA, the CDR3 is TGCAGTGCTAAGGAGGGACGAGGCTACACCTTC.

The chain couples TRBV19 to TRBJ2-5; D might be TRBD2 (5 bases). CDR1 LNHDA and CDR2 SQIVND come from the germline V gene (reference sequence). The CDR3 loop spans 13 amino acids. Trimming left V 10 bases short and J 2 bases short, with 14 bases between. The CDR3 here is CATSRGSQETQYF. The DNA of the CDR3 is TGTGCCACCTCCCGGGGATCGCAAGAGACCCAGTACTTC.

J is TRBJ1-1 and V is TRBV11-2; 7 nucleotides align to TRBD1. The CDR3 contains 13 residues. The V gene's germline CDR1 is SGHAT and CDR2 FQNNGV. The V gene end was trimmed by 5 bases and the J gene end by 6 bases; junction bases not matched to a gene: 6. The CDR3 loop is CASSLQGSSEAFF. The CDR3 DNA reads TGTGCCAGCAGCCTACAGGGGTCCTCTGAAGCTTTCTTT.

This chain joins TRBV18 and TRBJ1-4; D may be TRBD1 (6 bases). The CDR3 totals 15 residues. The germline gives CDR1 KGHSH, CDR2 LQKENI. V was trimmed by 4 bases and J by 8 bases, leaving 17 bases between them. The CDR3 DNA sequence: TGTGCCAGCTCACACTCAGGGGACACGCGAGAAAAACTGTTTTTT. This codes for CASSHSGDTREKLFF.

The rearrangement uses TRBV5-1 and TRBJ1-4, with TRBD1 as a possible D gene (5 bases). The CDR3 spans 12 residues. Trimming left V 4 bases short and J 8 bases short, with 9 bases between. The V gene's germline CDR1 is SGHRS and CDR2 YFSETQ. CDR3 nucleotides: TGCGCCAGCAGCGAGGGGAGGGAAAAACTGTTTTTT. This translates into CASSEGREKLFF.

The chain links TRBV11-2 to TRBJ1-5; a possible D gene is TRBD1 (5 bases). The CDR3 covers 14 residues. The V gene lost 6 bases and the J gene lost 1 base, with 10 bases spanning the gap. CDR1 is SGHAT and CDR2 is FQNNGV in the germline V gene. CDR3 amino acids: CASSLGRSNQPQHF. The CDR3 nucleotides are TGTGCCAGCAGTCTGGGGCGAAGCAATCAGCCCCAGCATTTT.

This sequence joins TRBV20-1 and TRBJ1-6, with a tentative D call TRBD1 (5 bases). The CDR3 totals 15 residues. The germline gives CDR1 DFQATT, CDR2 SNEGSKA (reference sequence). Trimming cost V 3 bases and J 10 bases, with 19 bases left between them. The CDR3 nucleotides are TGCAGTGCTAGTGACGGACTCGCCGGGGGGTCACCCCTCCACTTT. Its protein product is CSASDGLAGGSPLHF.

CDR3: CASSPRTGEVGLSGYTF. The CDR3 bases are TGTGCCAGCAGCCCCCGGACAGGGGAGGTCGGTTTGAGTGGCTACACCTTC. The J gene is TRBJ1-2, the V gene TRBV7-3, with 9 positions matching TRBD1. Germline values: CDR1 SGHTA, CDR2 FQGTGA. The trim removed 5 bases at V and 7 bases at J, leaving 17 bases unmatched. CDR3 length equals 17 residues.

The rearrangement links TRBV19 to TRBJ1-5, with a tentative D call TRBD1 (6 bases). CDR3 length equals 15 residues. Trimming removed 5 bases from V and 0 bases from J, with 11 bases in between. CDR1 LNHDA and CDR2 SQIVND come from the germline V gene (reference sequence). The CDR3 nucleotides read TGTGCCAGTAGTGCTACAGGGAATAGCAATCAGCCCCAGCATTTT. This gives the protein CASSATGNSNQPQHF. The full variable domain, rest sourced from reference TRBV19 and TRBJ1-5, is DGGITQSPKYLFRKEGQNVTLSCEQNLNHDAMYWYRQDPGQGLRLIYYSQIVNDFQKGDIAEGYSVSREKKESFPLTVTSAQKNPTAFYLCASSATGNSNQPQHFGDGTRLSIL.

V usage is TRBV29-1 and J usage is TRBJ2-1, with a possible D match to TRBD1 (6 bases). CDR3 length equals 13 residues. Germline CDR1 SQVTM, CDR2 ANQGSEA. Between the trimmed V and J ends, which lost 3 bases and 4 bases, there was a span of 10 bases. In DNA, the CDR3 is TGCAGCGTTGATCAGGGGTTTTACAATGAGCAGTTCTTC. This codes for CSVDQGFYNEQFF.

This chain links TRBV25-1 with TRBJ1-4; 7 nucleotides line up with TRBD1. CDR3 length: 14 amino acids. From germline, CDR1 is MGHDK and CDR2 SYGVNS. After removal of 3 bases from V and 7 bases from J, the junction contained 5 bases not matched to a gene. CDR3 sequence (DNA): TGTGCCAGCAGTGACGAGGGGGCGGGTGAAAAACTGTTTTTT. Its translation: CASSDEGAGEKLFF.

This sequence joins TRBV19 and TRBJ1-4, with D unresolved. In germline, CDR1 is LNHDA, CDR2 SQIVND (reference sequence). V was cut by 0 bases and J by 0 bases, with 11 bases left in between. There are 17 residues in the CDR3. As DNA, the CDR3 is TGTGCCAGTAGTATAGACGGAGCTCGAACAACTAATGAAAAACTGTTTTTT. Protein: CASSIDGARTTNEKLFF.

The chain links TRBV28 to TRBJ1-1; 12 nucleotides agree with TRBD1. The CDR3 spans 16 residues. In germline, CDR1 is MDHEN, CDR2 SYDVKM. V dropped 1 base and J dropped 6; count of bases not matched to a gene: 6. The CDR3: CASSLYRDRGPAEAFF. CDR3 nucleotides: TGTGCCAGCAGTTTATACCGGGACAGGGGGCCAGCTGAAGCTTTCTTT.

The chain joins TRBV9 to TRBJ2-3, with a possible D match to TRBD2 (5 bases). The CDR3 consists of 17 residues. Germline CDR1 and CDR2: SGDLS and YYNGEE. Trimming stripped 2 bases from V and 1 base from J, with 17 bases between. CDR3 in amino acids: CASSVDSAPPGTDTQYF. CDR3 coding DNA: TGTGCCAGCAGCGTGGACTCAGCTCCACCGGGCACAGATACGCAGTATTTT. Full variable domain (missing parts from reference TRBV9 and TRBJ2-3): DSGVTQTPKHLITATGQRVTLRCSPRSGDLSVYWYQQSLDQGLQFLIQYYNGEERAKGNILERFSAQQFPDLHSELNLSSLELGDSALYFCASSVDSAPPGTDTQYFGPGTRLTVL.

The CDR3 loop reads CASSLRDRDTEAFF. The CDR3 nucleotides are TGTGCCAGCAGCTTACGGGACAGGGACACTGAAGCTTTCTTT. J is TRBJ1-1 and V is TRBV7-8, with 9 positions matching TRBD1. Germline V CDR1 and CDR2: SGHVS, FQNEAQ. The CDR3 is 14 amino acids. J was trimmed by 3 bases and V by 2 bases; bases with no gene match: 1.

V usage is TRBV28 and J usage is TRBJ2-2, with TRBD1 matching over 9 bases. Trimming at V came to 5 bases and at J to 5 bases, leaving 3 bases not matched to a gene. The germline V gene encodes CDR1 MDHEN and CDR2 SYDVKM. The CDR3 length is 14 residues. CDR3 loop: CASSGTGRTGELFF. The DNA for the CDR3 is TGTGCCAGCAGTGGGACAGGGCGAACCGGGGAGCTGTTTTTT.

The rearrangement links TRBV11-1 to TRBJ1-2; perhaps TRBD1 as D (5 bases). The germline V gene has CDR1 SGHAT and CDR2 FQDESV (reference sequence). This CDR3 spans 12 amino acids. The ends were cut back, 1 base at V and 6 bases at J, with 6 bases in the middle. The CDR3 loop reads CASSLETDGYTF. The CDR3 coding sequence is TGTGCCAGCAGCTTAGAGACAGATGGCTACACCTTC.

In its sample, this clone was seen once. The DNA for the CDR3 is TGCGCCAGCAGCTTACCGGGACAGGGTGGAGGCTACACCTTC. Translating gives CASSLPGQGGGYTF. The V call is TRBV5-1, the J call TRBJ1-2, with 9 bases fitting TRBD1. Trimming took 2 bases from V and 8 from J; bases not matched to a gene: 7. In germline, CDR1 is SGHRS, CDR2 YFSETQ. The CDR3 is 14 amino acids.

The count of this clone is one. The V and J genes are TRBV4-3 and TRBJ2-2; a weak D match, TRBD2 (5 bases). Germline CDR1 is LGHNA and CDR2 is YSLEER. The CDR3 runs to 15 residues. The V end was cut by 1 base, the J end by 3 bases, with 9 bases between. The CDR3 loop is CASSQGGSYTGELFF. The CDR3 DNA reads TGCGCCAGCAGCCAAGGCGGGTCCTACACCGGGGAGCTGTTTTTT.

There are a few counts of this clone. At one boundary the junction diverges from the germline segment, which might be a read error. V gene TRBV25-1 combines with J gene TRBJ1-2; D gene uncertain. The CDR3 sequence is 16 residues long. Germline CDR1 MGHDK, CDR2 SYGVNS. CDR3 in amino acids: CASSEWGARNYGYTFF. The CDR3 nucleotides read TGTGCCAGCAGTGAATGGGGAGCCCGCAACTATGGCTACACCTTTTTC.

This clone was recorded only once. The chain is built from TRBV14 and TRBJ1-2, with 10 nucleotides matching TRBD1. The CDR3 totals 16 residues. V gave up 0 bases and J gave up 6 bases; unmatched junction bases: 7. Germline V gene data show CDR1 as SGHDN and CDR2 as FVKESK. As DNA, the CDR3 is TGTGCCAGCAGCCAAGACGACAGGGGGCGATTCGATGGCTACACCTTC. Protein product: CASSQDDRGRFDGYTF.

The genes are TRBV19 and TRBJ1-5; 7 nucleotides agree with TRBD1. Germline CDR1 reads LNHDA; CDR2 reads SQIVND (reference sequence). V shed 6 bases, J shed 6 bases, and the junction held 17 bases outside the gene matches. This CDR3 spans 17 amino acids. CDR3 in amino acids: CASSPLGTGALGQPQHF. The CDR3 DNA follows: TGTGCCAGTAGCCCCCTCGGTACAGGGGCTCTTGGTCAGCCCCAGCATTTT.

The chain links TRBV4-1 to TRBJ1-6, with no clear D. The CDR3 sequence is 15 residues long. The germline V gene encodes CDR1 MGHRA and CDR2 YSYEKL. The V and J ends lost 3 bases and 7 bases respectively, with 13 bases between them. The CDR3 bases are TGCGCCAGCAGCCAGGGCTGGACGGGGAATTCACCCCTCCACTTT. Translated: CASSQGWTGNSPLHF.